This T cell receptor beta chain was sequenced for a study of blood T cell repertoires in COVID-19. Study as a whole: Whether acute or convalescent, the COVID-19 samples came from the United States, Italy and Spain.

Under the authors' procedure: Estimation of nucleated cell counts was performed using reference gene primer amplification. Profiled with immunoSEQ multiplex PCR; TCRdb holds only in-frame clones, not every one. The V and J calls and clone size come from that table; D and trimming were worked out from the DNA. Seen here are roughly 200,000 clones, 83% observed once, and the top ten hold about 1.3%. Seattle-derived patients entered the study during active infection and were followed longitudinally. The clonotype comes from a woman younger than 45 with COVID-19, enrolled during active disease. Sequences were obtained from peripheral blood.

CDR3: CATGKDNEQFF. CDR3 DNA sequence: TGTGCCACCGGCAAAGACAATGAGCAGTTCTTC. The V gene is TRBV24-1, the J gene TRBJ2-1, with no clear D. This CDR3 has 11 amino acids. Germline assignment: CDR1 KGHDR and CDR2 SFDVKD. V lost 9 bases and J 5 bases, leaving 7 bases between the germline ends.